Shown below are 13 T cell receptor beta chains from a single sample sequenced in a study of control samples from healthy donors and cancer patients. Sequenced by immunoSEQ multiplex PCR; TCRdb stores in-frame clones only, minus some. The sample lists about 120,000 clones, over 90% occurring once. The material sequenced was blood. The receptors come from a man under 40 in good health.

The V gene is TRBV5-6, the J gene TRBJ1-6; 9 nucleotides align to TRBD1. Germline V gives CDR1 SGHDT, CDR2 YYEEEE. V trimming: 4 bases; J trimming: 9 bases; junction bases outside the gene matches: 5. The CDR3 extends over 14 amino acids. The CDR3 DNA follows: TGTGCCAGCAGCATGGGACAGGGAGGTTCACCCCTCCACTTT. Its translation: CASSMGQGGSPLHF.

This chain links TRBV24-1 with TRBJ2-2; tentatively, D is TRBD1 or TRBD2 (5 bases each). V was clipped by 4 bases and J by 7 bases, with 21 bases between them. This CDR3 has 17 residues. CDR1 and CDR2 from the germline V gene are KGHDR and SFDVKD. The CDR3 DNA reads as TGTGCCACCAGTGACCGACCCTCGGGGCCCCTCAACGGGGAGCTGTTTTTT. It specifies CATSDRPSGPLNGELFF.

The chain employs TRBV28 and TRBJ2-5; D uncertain. Per germline, CDR1 MDHEN and CDR2 SYDVKM. V was pared by 8 bases and J by 0 bases, with 16 bases between. The CDR3 has 15 residues. This chain's CDR3 is CASSYLNLDQETQYF. CDR3 DNA: TGTGCCAGCTCGTACCTTAACCTCGACCAAGAGACCCAGTACTTC.

The chain is built from TRBV9 and TRBJ1-3; D gene unclear. Trimming left V 1 base short and J 0 bases short, with 11 bases between. Per the germline V gene, CDR1 is SGDLS and CDR2 is YYNGEE. The CDR3 covers 16 residues. CDR3 sequence: CASSVSKVVSGNTIYF. DNA for the CDR3: TGTGCCAGCAGCGTAAGCAAGGTAGTCTCTGGAAACACCATATATTTT.

The J gene is TRBJ2-5, the V gene TRBV3-1 (or the pseudogene TRBV3-2), with TRBD1 matching 8 bases. V was pared by 1 base and J by 4 bases, with 20 bases of the junction left unmatched. Germline V gives CDR1 LGHDT, CDR2 YNNKEL (reference sequence). This CDR3 is built from 20 residues. Here the CDR3 DNA reads TGTGCCAGCAGCCAAGGTGGTTGGACAGGGCGCAGAATAGTAGCAGAGACCCAGTACTTC. Its translation: CASSQGGWTGRRIVAETQYF.

This chain uses TRBV19 with TRBJ2-7; D unresolved. CDR3 length equals 14 residues. The germline CDR1 and CDR2 sequences are LNHDA and SQIVND (reference sequence). The ends were cut back, 3 bases at V and 0 bases at J, with 9 bases in the middle. The CDR3 DNA is TGTGCCAGTAGTATCGCAGCCTCCTCCTACGAGCAGTACTTC. Translation gives CASSIAASSYEQYF.

In its sample, this clone was seen once. The V and J genes are TRBV27 and TRBJ1-6; D gene uncertain. CDR3 length: 11 amino acids. Trimming stripped 8 bases from V and 10 bases from J, with 9 bases between. Germline CDR1 and CDR2: MNHEY and SMNVEV (reference sequence). DNA of the CDR3: TGTGCCAGCGGTGTGGAGTCACCCCTCCACTTT. This gives the protein CASGVESPLHF.

The J gene is TRBJ1-6, the V gene TRBV7-9; 7 bases fit TRBD1. The CDR3 spans 14 residues. V was clipped by 5 bases and J by 9 bases; unmatched bases: 7. Germline CDR1 is SEHNR and CDR2 is FQNEAQ (reference sequence). The CDR3 protein is CASSLLQGVSPLHF. Written as DNA, the CDR3 is TGTGCCAGCAGCCTCCTGCAGGGGGTTTCACCCCTCCACTTT.

This chain joins TRBV7-9 and TRBJ2-1; D is undetermined. The CDR3 is 11 amino acids. The V end lost 10 bases, the J end lost 8 bases, and 12 bases lay between the germline ends. The V gene's germline CDR1 is SEHNR and CDR2 FQNEAQ (reference sequence). In DNA, the CDR3 is TGTGCCACCCAGCTCCGCGATGAGCAGTTCTTC. It is translated as CATQLRDEQFF.

CDR3 in amino acids: CASSQTGDSGYGYTF. The CDR3, as DNA: TGCGCCAGCAGTCAGACAGGGGACTCCGGCTATGGCTACACCTTC. V and J are TRBV5-1 and TRBJ1-2, with 8 bases fitting TRBD1. J gave up 4 bases and V 5 bases, and 10 bases lay outside the gene matches. CDR3 size: 15 residues. Germline V gene data show CDR1 as SGHRS and CDR2 as YFSETQ.

The chain is built from TRBV14 and TRBJ2-7, with 8 bases lining up with TRBD1. Germline-derived CDR1 and CDR2 are SGHDN and FVKESK. J was trimmed by 6 bases and V by 4 bases; bases with no gene match: 11. There are 15 residues in the CDR3. The CDR3 region has the DNA TGTGCCAGCAGCCGGGAGGACAGGGCTAAGGGCGAGCAGTACTTC. Its protein product is CASSREDRAKGEQYF.

The chain joins TRBV28 to TRBJ1-2; TRBD1 is a possible D gene (6 bases). Trimming shortened V by 8 bases and J by 6 bases, and 13 bases separated the two germline ends. Germline CDR1 MDHEN, CDR2 SYDVKM. CDR3 size: 12 residues. CDR3 sequence (DNA): TGTGCCAGCGGGGACACCCAGGATGGCTACACCTTC. Protein: CASGDTQDGYTF.

The table lists this clone with a few counts. The J gene is TRBJ2-7, the V gene TRBV28; D is unresolved. The CDR3 sequence is 12 residues long. CDR1 is MDHEN and CDR2 is SYDVKM in the germline V gene. V lost 2 bases, J lost 2 bases, and 4 bases lay in between. CDR3 amino acids: CASSLKTYEQYF. The DNA of the CDR3 is TGTGCCAGCAGTTTAAAGACCTACGAGCAGTACTTC.